Listed below are T cell receptor beta chains from one sample, sequenced in a study of T cell repertoires in cytomegalovirus infection. These TCRs are of unknown antigen specificity. TCRdb redid the calling of the reads with MiXCR, one entry per CDR3 protein. Of roughly 500,000 distinct CDR3 sequences listed, more than 30% are singletons. The specimen was cultured PBMCs, collected from culture after CMV antigen stimulation. The receptors originated from a human donor in good health (CMV status not recorded). Some clones in this sample may be carry-over from other donors' samples. CDR3s leave out the opening cysteine and the closing phenylalanine or tryptophan. Fields, in order: J gene, V gene, clone size, CDR3 protein. Only part of the rows carry a size: once, few, many, or a class if the clone is expanded.

j_gene: TRBJ2-1; v_gene: TRBV29-1; abundance: NA; CDR3aa: SAQSGHTYNEQF
j_gene: TRBJ2-3; v_gene: TRBV7-9; abundance: NA; CDR3aa: ASSFGLAGGPVNLDTQY
j_gene: TRBJ1-4; v_gene: TRBV4-1; abundance: few; CDR3aa: ASSQGPHNEKLF
j_gene: TRBJ1-1; v_gene: TRBV12-3/TRBV12-4; abundance: NA; CDR3aa: ASSLSGRGPTEAF
j_gene: TRBJ2-2; v_gene: TRBV7-2; abundance: few; CDR3aa: ASSLKHLTGELF
j_gene: TRBJ1-5; v_gene: TRBV6-2/TRBV6-3; abundance: few; CDR3aa: ASSYSSNQPQH
j_gene: TRBJ2-3; v_gene: TRBV7-3; abundance: NA; CDR3aa: ASSWGTSGRASTDTQY
j_gene: TRBJ2-3; v_gene: TRBV7-6; abundance: few; CDR3aa: ASSLAGYDTYSTDTQY
j_gene: TRBJ2-3; v_gene: TRBV6-2/TRBV6-3; abundance: NA; CDR3aa: ASSPPSGSFRTQY
j_gene: TRBJ2-6; v_gene: TRBV7-6; abundance: NA; CDR3aa: ASSPPLVSGANVLT
j_gene: TRBJ1-1; v_gene: TRBV27; abundance: few; CDR3aa: ASSFRQGGGGDTEAF
j_gene: TRBJ2-1; v_gene: TRBV4-2; abundance: few; CDR3aa: ASSQERETYNEQF
j_gene: TRBJ2-2; v_gene: TRBV7-2; abundance: NA; CDR3aa: ASSLASIYGELF
j_gene: TRBJ1-2; v_gene: TRBV30; abundance: few; CDR3aa: AWSADRGRIGYT
j_gene: TRBJ2-1; v_gene: TRBV6-2/TRBV6-3; abundance: NA; CDR3aa: ASSSYGLAVNEQF
j_gene: TRBJ2-1; v_gene: TRBV12-3/TRBV12-4; abundance: many; CDR3aa: ASTGRPSGEDEQF
j_gene: TRBJ2-7; v_gene: TRBV4-1; abundance: NA; CDR3aa: ASSQDASHVEQY
j_gene: TRBJ1-1; v_gene: TRBV4-1; abundance: NA; CDR3aa: ASSQVRLSGTEAF
j_gene: TRBJ2-7; v_gene: TRBV15; abundance: NA; CDR3aa: ATSRDHGAADYEQY
j_gene: TRBJ2-7; v_gene: TRBV7-2; abundance: NA; CDR3aa: ASSSGPRGQY
j_gene: TRBJ2-3; v_gene: TRBV6-2/TRBV6-3; abundance: few; CDR3aa: ASRLAGAQSSTDTQY
j_gene: TRBJ2-3; v_gene: TRBV10-1; abundance: few; CDR3aa: ASSEEGENGDTQY
j_gene: TRBJ2-1; v_gene: TRBV7-2; abundance: NA; CDR3aa: ASSLSRLAGVANEQF
j_gene: TRBJ1-5; v_gene: TRBV19; abundance: few; CDR3aa: ASSILGSGGGQPQH
j_gene: TRBJ1-2; v_gene: TRBV29-1; abundance: NA; CDR3aa: SVADRESYGYT
j_gene: TRBJ1-2; v_gene: TRBV28; abundance: NA; CDR3aa: ASSLFMDDYGYT
j_gene: TRBJ1-5; v_gene: TRBV18; abundance: few; CDR3aa: ASSPFGSNQPQH
j_gene: TRBJ2-1; v_gene: TRBV12-3/TRBV12-4; abundance: NA; CDR3aa: ASSLRSEQF
j_gene: TRBJ2-1; v_gene: TRBV20-1; abundance: NA; CDR3aa: SARYGSDEQF
j_gene: TRBJ1-3; v_gene: TRBV7-2; abundance: medium-sized; CDR3aa: ASSLVAAGNTIY
j_gene: TRBJ1-6; v_gene: TRBV6-2/TRBV6-3; abundance: NA; CDR3aa: ASRGSGGSPLH
j_gene: TRBJ2-1; v_gene: TRBV6-2/TRBV6-3; abundance: few; CDR3aa: ASSYRSGTGAYNEQF
j_gene: TRBJ1-5; v_gene: TRBV4-1; abundance: NA; CDR3aa: ASSQVARTNQPQH
j_gene: TRBJ2-5; v_gene: TRBV20-1; abundance: NA; CDR3aa: SARGSTGETQY
j_gene: TRBJ2-5; v_gene: TRBV11-2; abundance: NA; CDR3aa: ASSPQPQGKTQY
j_gene: TRBJ2-1; v_gene: TRBV4-2; abundance: many; CDR3aa: ASSPTGLNEQF
j_gene: TRBJ1-5; v_gene: TRBV24-1; abundance: NA; CDR3aa: ATSDPGPPNQPQH
j_gene: TRBJ1-5; v_gene: TRBV4-3; abundance: NA; CDR3aa: ASSQDIGTGAQPQH
j_gene: TRBJ2-3; v_gene: TRBV23-1; abundance: NA; CDR3aa: ASSQSFLKRECVDTQY
j_gene: TRBJ2-6; v_gene: TRBV4-3; abundance: few; CDR3aa: ASSQGLSGANVLT
j_gene: TRBJ1-1; v_gene: TRBV30; abundance: NA; CDR3aa: AWSGQANTEAF
j_gene: TRBJ2-5; v_gene: TRBV7-2; abundance: NA; CDR3aa: ASSFSAQYQETQY
j_gene: TRBJ1-1; v_gene: TRBV27; abundance: NA; CDR3aa: ASSFRGVRWETEAF
j_gene: TRBJ1-6; v_gene: TRBV5-6; abundance: NA; CDR3aa: ASSFGGDSPLH
j_gene: TRBJ1-5; v_gene: TRBV19; abundance: NA; CDR3aa: ASSMNRDQPQH